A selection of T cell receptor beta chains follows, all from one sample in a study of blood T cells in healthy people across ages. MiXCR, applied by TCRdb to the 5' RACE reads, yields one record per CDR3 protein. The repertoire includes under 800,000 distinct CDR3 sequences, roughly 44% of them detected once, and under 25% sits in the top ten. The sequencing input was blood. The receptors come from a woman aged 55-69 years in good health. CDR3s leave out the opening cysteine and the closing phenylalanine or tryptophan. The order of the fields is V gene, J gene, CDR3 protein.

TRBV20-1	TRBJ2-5	SANRDRERFQETQY
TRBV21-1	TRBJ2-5	ASSKRRQDEEQY
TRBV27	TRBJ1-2	ASSGQGIYGYT
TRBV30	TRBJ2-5	AWNTGTSLQTQY
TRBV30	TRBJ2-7	AWSEDRGTDEQY
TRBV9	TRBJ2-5	ASSVGEAGQETQY
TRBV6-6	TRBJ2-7	ASIPLAGVNEQY
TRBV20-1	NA	SASVEVAGEQY
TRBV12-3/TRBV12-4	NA	ASSRLAGPYNEQY
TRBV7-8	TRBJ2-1	ASSSAGLDGNEQF
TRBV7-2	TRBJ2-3	ASSLVGQGTDTQY
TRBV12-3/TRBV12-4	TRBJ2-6	ASSSSAATGYSGANVLT
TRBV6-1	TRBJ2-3	ASIQGWADTQY
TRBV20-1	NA	SAREEGNIQY
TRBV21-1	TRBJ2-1	ASSKAKGQGDLFEQF
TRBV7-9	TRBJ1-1	ASSSRGWLNTEAF
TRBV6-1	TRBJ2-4	ASREQILAKNIQY
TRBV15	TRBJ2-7	ATSQGQGYEQY
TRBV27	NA	ASSFFPGTGYEQY
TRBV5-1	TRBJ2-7	ASSKETGGPPYEQY
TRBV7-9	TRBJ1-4	ASSRPQGGEKLF
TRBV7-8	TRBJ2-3	ASTLGGRGRDTQY
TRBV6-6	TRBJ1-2	ASSYGDSTNYGYT
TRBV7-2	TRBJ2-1	ASSGGAGGPRSYNEQF
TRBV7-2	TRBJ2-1	ASSLTPGTVNYNEQF
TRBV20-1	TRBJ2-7	SATGTSGSDEQY
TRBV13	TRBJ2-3	ASSLGLGGSGTDTQY
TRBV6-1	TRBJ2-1	ASSEVGGGAFNEQF
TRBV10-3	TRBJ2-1	AIRGQVGNDEQF
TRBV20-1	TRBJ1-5	SARVTDGNQPQH
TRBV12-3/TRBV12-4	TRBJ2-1	ASSFNGGARSEQF
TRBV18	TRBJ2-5	ASSPRDRDETQY
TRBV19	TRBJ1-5	ASSRQAYSNQPQH
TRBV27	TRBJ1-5	ASSPLRGQGPNQPQH
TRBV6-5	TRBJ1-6	ASSSHKGLANSPLH
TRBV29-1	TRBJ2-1	SVDRASLNEQF
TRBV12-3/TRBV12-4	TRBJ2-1	ASSAGGPTQF
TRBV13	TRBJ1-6	ASSLGDRSSPLH
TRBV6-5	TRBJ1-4	ASSRIGNEKLF
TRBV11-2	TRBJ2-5	ASSFVGGLAGSRETQY